The rows below give T cell receptor beta chains drawn from one sample of a study of blood T cell repertoires in COVID-19. TCRdb's copy holds only in-frame clones and misses some; the assay was immunoSEQ multiplex PCR. The sample has roughly 170,000 clones; approximately 87% are singletons. Sequencing was carried out using peripheral blood. Receptors originate from a woman between 70 and 85 years old with COVID-19, enrolled during active disease. CDR3s include the opening cysteine and the closing phenylalanine or tryptophan. A D gene is named only where the DNA matches it firmly. Clone size is shown for a subset of rows, as once, few, many or a class of expanded clone.

v_gene	j_gene	abundance	d_gene	CDR3aa	CDR3nt
TRBV6-5	TRBJ2-1	NA	NA	CASRSNYNEQFF	TGTGCCAGCAGGAGTAACTACAATGAGCAGTTCTTC
TRBV7-2	TRBJ1-2	NA	NA	CASSLGQVANYGYTF	TGTGCCAGCAGCTTAGGACAGGTGGCTAACTATGGCTACACCTTC
TRBV12-3/TRBV12-4	TRBJ2-1	few	NA	CASSSFNEQFF	TGTGCCAGCAGCTCCTTCAATGAGCAGTTCTTC
TRBV13	TRBJ2-2	once	TRBD1	CASSIRWDRVIGTGELFF	TGTGCCAGCAGCATACGGTGGGACAGGGTAATTGGCACCGGGGAGCTGTTTTTT
TRBV25-1	TRBJ1-5	NA	NA	CASSGLGGNQPQHF	TGTGCCAGCTCGGGCCTCGGGGGCAATCAGCCCCAGCATTTT
TRBV2	TRBJ1-1	few	NA	CASSEAGNTEAFF	TGTGCCAGCAGTGAGGCAGGGAACACTGAAGCTTTCTTT
TRBV15	TRBJ1-5	few	TRBD1	CATSMSGQGAFQPQHF	TGTGCCACCAGCATGTCGGGACAGGGGGCATTTCAGCCCCAGCATTTT
TRBV19	TRBJ2-1	once	TRBD2	CASRSLSGGDNEQFF	TGTGCCAGTCGTTCACTAAGCGGGGGCGACAATGAGCAGTTCTTC
TRBV5-1	TRBJ1-1	NA	TRBD1	CASSFTGQRNTEAFF	TGCGCCAGCAGCTTTACGGGACAGAGGAACACTGAAGCTTTCTTT
TRBV11-2	TRBJ1-1	few	NA	CASSPRVGTEAFF	TGTGCCAGCAGCCCCCGGGTGGGCACTGAAGCTTTCTTT
TRBV5-1	TRBJ1-1	NA	TRBD1	CASSSRGLNTEAFF	TGCGCCAGCAGCTCCAGGGGGCTGAACACTGAAGCTTTCTTT
TRBV9	TRBJ2-1	NA	TRBD2	CASSVGLAGSNEQFF	TGTGCCAGCAGCGTGGGTCTAGCGGGAAGTAATGAGCAGTTCTTC
TRBV2	TRBJ2-7	NA	NA	CASTLTASYEQYF	TGTGCCAGCACCTTGACAGCCTCCTACGAGCAGTACTTC
TRBV7-2	TRBJ2-1	NA	NA	CASSPTATPYNEQFF	TGTGCCAGCAGCCCGACAGCAACGCCCTACAATGAGCAGTTCTTC
TRBV24-1	TRBJ2-3	NA	NA	CATRTANTDTQYF	TGTGCCACCAGGACAGCGAACACAGATACGCAGTATTTT
TRBV24-1	TRBJ2-1	few	TRBD1	CATIGRGLKNEQFF	TGTGCCACCATCGGCAGGGGGCTTAAGAATGAGCAGTTCTTC
TRBV7-2	TRBJ2-1	NA	TRBD2	CASSFGGAGYNEQFF	TGTGCCAGCAGCTTCGGGGGGGCGGGATACAATGAGCAGTTCTTC
TRBV7-8	TRBJ1-6	NA	NA	CASSSLNSPLHF	TGTGCCAGCAGCTCACTGAATTCACCCCTCCACTTT
TRBV9	TRBJ2-2	NA	NA	CASSPTSLINTGELFF	TGTGCCAGCAGCCCAACTAGTCTTATTAACACCGGGGAGCTGTTTTTT
TRBV19	TRBJ1-2	NA	NA	CASRGQRLYGYTF	TGTGCCAGTAGAGGACAGAGATTATATGGCTACACCTTC
TRBV18	TRBJ1-2	NA	NA	CASSHGNSQANDYHGYTF	TGTGCCAGCTCCCACGGGAATTCCCAGGCAAACGACTATCATGGCTACACCTTC
TRBV6-5	TRBJ1-1	NA	TRBD1	CASALITGDTEAFF	TGTGCCAGTGCTCTGATTACAGGGGACACTGAAGCTTTCTTT
TRBV19	TRBJ1-2	few	NA	CASSKGEQGLFYGYTF	TGTGCCAGTAGTAAGGGCGAACAGGGACTATTCTATGGCTACACCTTC
TRBV19	TRBJ1-5	NA	NA	CASSGGVGQPQHF	TGTGCCAGTAGTGGAGGGGTAGGTCAGCCCCAGCATTTT
TRBV5-4	TRBJ2-7	once	NA	CASSLKVTPPDEQYF	TGTGCCAGCAGCTTGAAAGTGACTCCCCCTGACGAGCAGTACTTC
TRBV10-3	TRBJ2-1	NA	TRBD2	CAISPGTRSRNEQFF	TGTGCCATCAGTCCCGGGACTAGAAGCAGGAATGAGCAGTTCTTC
TRBV28	TRBJ1-1	few	TRBD1	CASSPRTQGVGTEAFF	TGTGCCAGCAGTCCGCGTACCCAGGGGGTCGGCACTGAAGCTTTCTTT
TRBV30	TRBJ1-6	NA	TRBD1	CAWETSGQGNSPLHF	TGTGCCTGGGAAACGTCGGGACAGGGTAATTCACCCCTCCACTTT
TRBV23-1	TRBJ1-4	NA	TRBD1	CASSQTGGPNEKLFF	TGCGCCAGCAGTCAAACAGGGGGACCTAATGAAAAACTGTTTTTT
TRBV11-3	TRBJ1-1	NA	TRBD1	CASSSRGDRGGMNTEAFF	TGTGCCAGCAGCAGCAGGGGGGACAGGGGCGGAATGAACACTGAAGCTTTCTTT
TRBV5-1	TRBJ1-2	NA	NA	CASSLAGYGYTF	TGCGCCAGCAGCTTGGCCGGGTATGGCTACACCTTC
TRBV7-9	TRBJ2-3	NA	TRBD2	CASSLRLAGGTDTQYF	TGTGCCAGCAGCTTGCGACTAGCGGGAGGCACAGATACGCAGTATTTT
TRBV5-1	TRBJ2-5	once	TRBD1	CASSHGWDSKFQYF	TGCGCCAGCAGCCACGGATGGGACAGCAAGTTCCAGTACTTC
TRBV5-8	TRBJ2-5	NA	TRBD2	CASSLGDLAGGNSETQYF	TGTGCCAGCAGCCTGGGCGACCTAGCGGGGGGGAACTCGGAGACCCAGTACTTC
TRBV5-1	TRBJ2-7	NA	NA	CASSLAGTTSYEQYF	TGCGCCAGCAGCTTGGCCGGGACAACCTCCTACGAGCAGTACTTC
TRBV27	TRBJ2-7	NA	TRBD1	CASRTWTGDDEQYF	TGTGCCAGCAGAACCTGGACAGGGGACGACGAGCAGTACTTC
TRBV4-1	TRBJ2-2	NA	TRBD1	CASSQPRDSLTGELFF	TGCGCCAGCAGCCAACCCCGGGACAGTCTCACCGGGGAGCTGTTTTTT
TRBV5-1	TRBJ2-7	NA	TRBD2	CASSGTSGSMFYEQYF	TGCGCCAGCAGCGGGACTAGCGGGAGTATGTTCTACGAGCAGTACTTC
TRBV7-9	TRBJ1-6	few	TRBD1	CASSPRTGGIGSPLHF	TGTGCCAGCAGCCCGAGGACAGGGGGAATCGGGTCACCCCTCCACTTT
TRBV19	TRBJ1-5	few	NA	CASSIQGGNQPQHF	TGTGCCAGTAGTATTCAGGGAGGGAATCAGCCCCAGCATTTT
TRBV19	TRBJ1-1	NA	NA	CASSITENTEAFF	TGTGCCAGTAGTATTACAGAAAACACTGAAGCTTTCTTT
TRBV11-3	TRBJ2-5	NA	TRBD2	CASSSTSGLAGGLQETQYF	TGTGCCAGCAGCTCCACCTCCGGACTAGCGGGAGGGCTCCAAGAGACCCAGTACTTC
TRBV9	TRBJ1-3	NA	NA	CASSAVGWGQGSGNTIYF	TGTGCCAGCAGCGCCGTAGGTTGGGGGCAGGGCTCTGGAAACACCATATATTTT
TRBV19	TRBJ1-5	NA	NA	CASMERGNQPQHF	TGTGCCAGTATGGAGAGGGGCAATCAGCCCCAGCATTTT
TRBV12-3/TRBV12-4	TRBJ2-1	NA	NA	CASSSRAEQFF	TGTGCCAGCAGTTCGAGGGCAGAGCAGTTCTTC
TRBV7-9	TRBJ2-2	once	NA	CASSKYDTTGELFF	TGTGCCAGCAGCAAATACGACACAACCGGGGAGCTGTTTTTT
TRBV21-1	TRBJ2-7	NA	NA	CASSKEVQGISYEQYF	TGTGCCAGCAGCAAAGAGGTACAGGGGATCTCCTACGAGCAGTACTTC
TRBV2	TRBJ1-2	NA	NA	CASSNYGYTF	TGTGCCAGTTCTAATTATGGCTACACCTTC
TRBV12-3/TRBV12-4	TRBJ2-1	NA	NA	CASRYRDGDEQFF	TGTGCCAGCCGGTACAGGGACGGTGATGAGCAGTTCTTC
TRBV6-1	TRBJ1-2	NA	NA	CASSETQPDYGYTF	TGTGCCAGCAGTGAAACACAACCTGACTATGGCTACACCTTC
TRBV28	TRBJ1-6	few	TRBD1	CASSLGQGNSPLHF	TGTGCCAGCAGTTTAGGACAGGGAAATTCACCCCTCCACTTT
TRBV5-1	TRBJ2-7	NA	TRBD2	CASSHRLANDEQYF	TGCGCCAGCAGCCACCGACTAGCGAACGACGAGCAGTACTTC
TRBV9	TRBJ2-5	NA	TRBD1	CASSPWTGQETQYF	TGTGCCAGCAGCCCCTGGACAGGACAAGAGACCCAGTACTTC
TRBV7-2	TRBJ2-7	once	TRBD1	CASSLRDSYYEQYF	TGTGCCAGCAGCCTCCGGGACAGCTACTACGAGCAGTACTTC
TRBV27	TRBJ2-7	NA	TRBD2	CASSPRLAGPYEQYF	TGTGCCAGCAGTCCCAGACTAGCGGGACCCTACGAGCAGTACTTC
TRBV4-3	TRBJ2-1	NA	NA	CASSQVYSLSYNEQFF	TGCGCCAGCAGCCAAGTATACTCGTTATCCTACAATGAGCAGTTCTTC